Shown below are 22 T cell receptor beta chains from a single sample sequenced in a study of blood T cell repertoires in COVID-19. Clones were read by immunoSEQ multiplex PCR, and TCRdb kept only the in-frame ones, dropping some. The table records 30,000 to 40,000 clones, 88% of them present only once. Sequencing was carried out using peripheral blood. The receptor source for this set is a human donor in a cohort sampled during active COVID-19.

V and J are TRBV29-1 and TRBJ1-2; 7 nucleotides align to TRBD1. The CDR3 runs to 12 residues. V gave up 7 bases and J gave up 4 bases; unmatched junction bases: 6. Per germline, CDR1 SQVTM and CDR2 ANQGSEA. CDR3 region: CSAKQGSYGYTF. CDR3 bases: TGCAGCGCCAAACAGGGGAGCTATGGCTACACCTTC.

J is TRBJ2-7 and V is TRBV18, with 8 bases matching TRBD2. CDR3 size: 14 residues. Unmatched junction bases numbered 8, after V lost 3 bases and J lost 7 bases. Germline V gene lookup returns CDR1 KGHSH and CDR2 LQKENI. CDR3 DNA sequence: TGTGCCAGCTCACCCCCGGGACTAGGACGGGAGCAGTACTTC. Translating it yields CASSPPGLGREQYF.

The rearrangement uses TRBV6-5 and TRBJ1-2, with 10 positions matching TRBD1. The CDR3 is 13 amino acids. From germline, CDR1 is MNHEY and CDR2 SVGAGI. The junction had 6 bases not matched to a gene; V was cut back by 10 bases and J by 4 bases. The CDR3 here is CATARQGAYGYTF. The CDR3 DNA is TGTGCCACCGCGAGACAGGGGGCCTATGGCTACACCTTC.

The rearrangement links TRBV7-9 to TRBJ2-3, with 14 bases identical to TRBD2. Germline CDR1 SEHNR, CDR2 FQNEAQ (reference sequence). Trimming cost V 6 bases and J 8 bases; bases outside gene matches: 7. CDR3 size: 15 residues. DNA of the CDR3: TGTGCCAGCAGTATGGGGACTAGCGGGAGTGGTACGCAGTATTTT. Translated: CASSMGTSGSGTQYF.

The rearrangement links TRBV2 to TRBJ1-2, with 7 bases that match TRBD1. The ends lost 7 bases at V and 3 bases at J; junction bases unmatched: 8. This CDR3 comprises 14 residues. Germline V lookup: CDR1 SNHLY, CDR2 FYNNEI. The CDR3 DNA follows: TGTGCCAGCACCGAGCCAGGGGGAGACTATGGCTACACCTTC. Its protein is CASTEPGGDYGYTF. The full variable domain, completed using reference TRBV2 and TRBJ1-2, is EPEVTQTPSHQVTQMGQEVILRCVPISNHLYFYWYRQILGQKVEFLVSFYNNEISEKSEIFDDQFSVERPDGSNFTLKIRSTKLEDSAMYFCASTEPGGDYGYTFGSGTRLTVV.

This clone has only a few counts. The chain combines TRBV28 with TRBJ1-4; D unresolved. With 6 bases removed from V and 6 bases from J, the gap between germline ends came to 11 bases. Looked up from germline, CDR1 is MDHEN and CDR2 is SYDVKM. The CDR3 runs 13 residues. CDR3 sequence reads: CASSPTAYEKLFF. The CDR3 DNA reads TGTGCCAGCAGCCCGACTGCTTATGAAAAACTGTTTTTT.

V and J are TRBV30 and TRBJ1-6, with 7 bases identical to TRBD1. Unmatched junction bases numbered 6, after V lost 0 bases and J lost 10 bases. CDR3 length: 14 residues. Per germline, CDR1 GTSNPN and CDR2 SVGIG (reference sequence). The CDR3 here is CAWSVNRGESPLHF. DNA for the CDR3: TGTGCCTGGAGTGTGAACAGGGGTGAGTCACCCCTCCACTTT. Supplemented by reference TRBV30 and TRBJ1-6, the full variable domain reads SQTIHQWPATLVQPVGSPLSLECTVEGTSNPNLYWYRQAAGRGLQLLFYSVGIGQISSEVPQNLSASRPQDRQFILSSKKLLLSDSGFYLCAWSVNRGESPLHFGNGTRLTVT.

The V gene is TRBV30, the J gene TRBJ1-2; 9 nucleotides align to TRBD1. Trimming cost V 6 bases and J 3 bases; bases outside gene matches: 11. Germline V gives CDR1 GTSNPN, CDR2 SVGIG (reference sequence). The CDR3 is 15 amino acids. CDR3 bases: TGTGCCTGTTATCTCGGACAGGGGTATTACTATGGCTACACCTTC. It is translated as CACYLGQGYYYGYTF.

This chain joins TRBV11-2 and TRBJ1-2, with TRBD1 matching 7 bases. V lost 5 bases to trimming and J lost 4 bases; unmatched junction nucleotides: 7. The V gene's germline CDR1 is SGHAT and CDR2 FQNNGV. The CDR3 is 14 residues long. CDR3 residues: CASSKGDSVYGYTF. The CDR3 nucleotides are TGTGCCAGCAGCAAAGGGGACAGCGTCTATGGCTACACCTTC.

As regards this clone: Compared with germline, one end of the junction differs, possibly owing to a read error. The chain employs TRBV12-5 and TRBJ1-6; D is uncertain. This CDR3 is built from 13 residues. CDR1 LGHNT and CDR2 FRNRAP come from the germline V gene. CDR3 sequence (DNA): TGTGCTAGTGGTGTCTCCTACAATTCACCCCTCCACTTT. Its translation is CASGVSYNSPLHF.

The rearrangement joins TRBV18 to TRBJ2-5; 7 nucleotides align to TRBD1. This CDR3 is built from 14 residues. CDR1 and CDR2 (germline): KGHSH, LQKENI. V dropped 5 bases and J dropped 5; count of bases not matched to a gene: 8. CDR3 coding DNA: TGTGCCAGCTCAGCTCGACAGGGCCCTGAGACCCAGTACTTC. Its translation is CASSARQGPETQYF.

V is TRBV4-2 and J is TRBJ1-3; D gene uncertain. Trimming left V 0 bases short and J 0 bases short, with 6 bases between. Germline lookup yields CDR1 LGHNA and CDR2 YNFKEQ. The CDR3 has 15 residues. The CDR3 sequence: CASSQDRISGNTIYF. As DNA, the CDR3 is TGTGCCAGCAGCCAAGACAGGATCTCTGGAAACACCATATATTTT.

The chain recombines TRBV6-5 with TRBJ2-7; weak D call: TRBD1 (5 bases). The germline CDR1 and CDR2 sequences are MNHEY and SVGAGI. The V gene lost 7 bases and the J gene lost 2 bases, with 15 bases spanning the gap. This CDR3 is built from 14 residues. CDR3: CASKGTPGPYEQYF. The CDR3 DNA reads TGTGCCAGCAAAGGAACCCCAGGGCCCTACGAGCAGTACTTC.

The chain combines TRBV3-1 (or the pseudogene TRBV3-2) with TRBJ1-1, with D perhaps matching TRBD1 (5 bases). CDR3 length: 12 amino acids. The germline gives CDR1 LGHDT, CDR2 YNNKEL (reference sequence). V was trimmed by 4 bases and J by 7 bases, leaving 10 bases between them. The CDR3 nucleotides read TGTGCCAGCAGCCCAGTGGGGGGTGAAGCTTTCTTT. Residues: CASSPVGGEAFF.

The rearrangement joins TRBV9 to TRBJ2-3, with D possibly being TRBD1 (6 bases). V lost 4 bases and J 2 bases, leaving 17 bases between the germline ends. CDR1 and CDR2 (germline): SGDLS, YYNGEE. This CDR3 has 16 amino acids. The CDR3 nucleotides read TGTGCCAGCAGCCGCCGAAGGGACATCCCCACAGATACGCAGTATTTT. It encodes CASSRRRDIPTDTQYF.

The DNA for the CDR3 is TGTGCCAGCAGTTTATCAACAGGAATCTCTAGCACAGATACGCAGTATTTT. It translates to CASSLSTGISSTDTQYF. This chain joins TRBV27 and TRBJ2-3; D possibly corresponds to TRBD1 (5 bases). The CDR3 has 17 residues. CDR1 is MNHEY and CDR2 is SMNVEV in the germline V gene (reference sequence). Trimming removed 0 bases at V and 0 bases at J, with 13 bases between.

J is TRBJ2-5 and V is TRBV7-2; D gene unclear. V lost 2 bases, J lost 4 bases, and 5 bases lay in between. This CDR3 spans 12 amino acids. Per germline, CDR1 SGHTA and CDR2 FQGNSA. CDR3 sequence: CASSLFRETQYF. The DNA for the CDR3 is TGTGCCAGCAGCTTATTTCGAGAGACCCAGTACTTC.

V and J are TRBV11-2 and TRBJ2-1; D is perhaps TRBD2 (5 bases). V was shortened by 2 bases and J by 0 bases, with 11 bases between the two germline ends. The CDR3 is made up of 16 amino acids. The germline V gene has CDR1 SGHAT and CDR2 FQNNGV. In nucleotides, the CDR3 is TGTGCCAGCAGCTTATTAGGACGGGACTCCTACAATGAGCAGTTCTTC. Translated: CASSLLGRDSYNEQFF.

The chain links TRBV2 to TRBJ1-4; D perhaps matches TRBD1 (6 bases). From germline, CDR1 is SNHLY and CDR2 FYNNEI. The CDR3 totals 13 residues. The V gene lost 4 bases and the J gene lost 7 bases, with 10 bases spanning the gap. The CDR3 loop is CASSGGRGEKLFF. CDR3 coding DNA: TGTGCCAGCAGTGGGGGGCGAGGTGAAAAACTGTTTTTT.

For the CDR3, the DNA is TGTGCCAGCAGCCGTGGGACAGGGCCTCTGGAGACCCAGTACTTC. Protein product: CASSRGTGPLETQYF. This sequence joins TRBV7-2 and TRBJ2-5; 9 bases agree with TRBD1. The CDR3 loop spans 15 amino acids. CDR1 is SGHTA and CDR2 is FQGNSA in the germline V gene. V trimming: 5 bases; J trimming: 5 bases; junction bases outside the gene matches: 9.

This clone was picked up one time. The V call is TRBV7-9, the J call TRBJ2-5; a possible D gene is TRBD1 (6 bases). The CDR3 has 15 residues. V dropped 5 bases and J dropped 4 bases, with 17 bases sitting between them. The germline V gene has CDR1 SEHNR and CDR2 FQNEAQ (reference sequence). CDR3 in amino acids: CASSPPFRGGETQYF. The DNA of the CDR3 is TGTGCCAGCAGCCCTCCGTTCAGGGGCGGAGAGACCCAGTACTTC.

As concerns this clone: The junction differs from germline at one of its ends, possibly a read error. The chain employs TRBV7-6 and TRBJ1-2; D possibly corresponds to TRBD1 (5 bases). This CDR3 comprises 11 residues. CDR1 SGHVS and CDR2 FNYEAQ come from the germline V gene. The CDR3 sequence is CASSQGARLSF. For the CDR3, the DNA is TGTGCCAGCAGCCAAGGGGCTCGGCTTTCCTTC.